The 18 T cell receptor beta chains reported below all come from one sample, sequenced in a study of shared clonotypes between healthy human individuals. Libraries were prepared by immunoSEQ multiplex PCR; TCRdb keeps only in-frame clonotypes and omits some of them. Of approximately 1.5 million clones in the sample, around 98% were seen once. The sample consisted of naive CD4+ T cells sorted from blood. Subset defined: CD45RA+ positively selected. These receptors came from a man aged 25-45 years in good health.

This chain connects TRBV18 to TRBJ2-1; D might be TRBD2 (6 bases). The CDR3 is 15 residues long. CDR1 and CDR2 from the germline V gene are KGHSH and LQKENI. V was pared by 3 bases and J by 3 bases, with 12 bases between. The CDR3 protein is CASSPSRDFYNEQFF. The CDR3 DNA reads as TGTGCCAGCTCACCTTCCCGGGACTTCTACAATGAGCAGTTCTTC.

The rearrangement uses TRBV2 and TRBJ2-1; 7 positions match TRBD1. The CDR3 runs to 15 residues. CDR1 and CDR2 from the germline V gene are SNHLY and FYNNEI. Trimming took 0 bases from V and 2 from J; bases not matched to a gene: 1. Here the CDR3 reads CASSEAGTAYNEQFF. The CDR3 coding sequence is TGTGCCAGCAGTGAAGCGGGGACAGCCTACAATGAGCAGTTCTTC. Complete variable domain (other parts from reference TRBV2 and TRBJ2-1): EPEVTQTPSHQVTQMGQEVILRCVPISNHLYFYWYRQILGQKVEFLVSFYNNEISEKSEIFDDQFSVERPDGSNFTLKIRSTKLEDSAMYFCASSEAGTAYNEQFFGPGTRLTVL.

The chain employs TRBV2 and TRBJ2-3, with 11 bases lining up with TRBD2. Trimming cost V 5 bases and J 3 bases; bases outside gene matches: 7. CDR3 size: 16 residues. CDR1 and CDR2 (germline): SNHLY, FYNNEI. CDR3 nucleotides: TGTGCCAGCAGTACTAGCGGGAGAGGGTTGACAGATACGCAGTATTTT. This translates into CASSTSGRGLTDTQYF.

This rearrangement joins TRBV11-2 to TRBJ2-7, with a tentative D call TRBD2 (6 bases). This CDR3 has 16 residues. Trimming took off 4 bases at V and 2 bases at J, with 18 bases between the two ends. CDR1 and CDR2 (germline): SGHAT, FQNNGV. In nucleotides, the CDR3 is TGTGCCAGCAGCTACCAACCCGCTCTAGCGACCTACGAGCAGTACTTC. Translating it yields CASSYQPALATYEQYF. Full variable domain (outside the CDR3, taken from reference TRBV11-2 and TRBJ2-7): EAGVAQSPRYKIIEKRQSVAFWCNPISGHATLYWYQQILGQGPKLLIQFQNNGVVDDSQLPKDRFSAERLKGVDSTLKIQPAKLEDSAVYLCASSYQPALATYEQYFGPGTRLTVT.

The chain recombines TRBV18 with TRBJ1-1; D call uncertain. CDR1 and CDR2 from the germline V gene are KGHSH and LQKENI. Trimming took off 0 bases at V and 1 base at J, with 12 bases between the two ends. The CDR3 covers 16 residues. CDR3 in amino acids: CASSPPTPPGNTEAFF. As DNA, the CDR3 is TGTGCCAGCTCACCACCGACGCCGCCGGGGAACACTGAAGCTTTCTTT.

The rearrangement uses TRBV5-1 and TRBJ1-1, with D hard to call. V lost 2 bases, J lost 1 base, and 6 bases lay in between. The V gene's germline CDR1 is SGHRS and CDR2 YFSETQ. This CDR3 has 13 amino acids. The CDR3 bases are TGCGCCAGCAGCTTAAAGGAGAACACTGAAGCTTTCTTT. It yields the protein CASSLKENTEAFF. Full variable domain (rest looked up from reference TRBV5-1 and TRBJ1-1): KAGVTQTPRYLIKTRGQQVTLSCSPISGHRSVSWYQQTPGQGLQFLFEYFSETQRNKGNFPGRFSGRQFSNSRSEMNVSTLELGDSALYLCASSLKENTEAFFGQGTRLTVV.

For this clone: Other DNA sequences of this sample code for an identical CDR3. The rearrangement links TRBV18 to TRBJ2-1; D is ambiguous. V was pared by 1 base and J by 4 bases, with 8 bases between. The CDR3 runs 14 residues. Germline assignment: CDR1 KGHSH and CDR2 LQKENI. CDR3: CASSPLGSYNEQFF. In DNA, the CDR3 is TGTGCCAGCTCACCACTCGGCTCGTACAATGAGCAGTTCTTC.

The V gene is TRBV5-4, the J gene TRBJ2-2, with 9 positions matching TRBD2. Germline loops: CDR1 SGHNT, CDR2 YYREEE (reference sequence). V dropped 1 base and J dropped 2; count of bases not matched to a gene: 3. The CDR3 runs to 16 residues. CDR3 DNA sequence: TGTGCCAGCAGCTTGATGCTAGCGGGAAACACCGGGGAGCTGTTTTTT. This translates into CASSLMLAGNTGELFF.

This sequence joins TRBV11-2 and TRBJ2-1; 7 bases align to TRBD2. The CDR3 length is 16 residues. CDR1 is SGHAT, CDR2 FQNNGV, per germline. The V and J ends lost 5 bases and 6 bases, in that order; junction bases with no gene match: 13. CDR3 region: CASSDPGGSGSNEQFF. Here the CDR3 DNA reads TGTGCCAGCAGCGATCCTGGCGGGAGTGGGTCCAATGAGCAGTTCTTC.

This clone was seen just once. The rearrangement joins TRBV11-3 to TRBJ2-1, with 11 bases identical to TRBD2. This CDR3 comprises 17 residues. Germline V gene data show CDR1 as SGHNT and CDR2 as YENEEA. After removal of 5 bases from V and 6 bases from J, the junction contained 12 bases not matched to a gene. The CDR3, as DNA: TGTGCCAGCAGCCCCGTGGGTAGCGGGAGGGCCCTCAATGAGCAGTTCTTC. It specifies CASSPVGSGRALNEQFF.

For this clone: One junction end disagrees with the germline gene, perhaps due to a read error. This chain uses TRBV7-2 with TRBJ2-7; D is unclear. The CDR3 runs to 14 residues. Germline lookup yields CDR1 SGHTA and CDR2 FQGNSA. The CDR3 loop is CASSLIVANDEQHF. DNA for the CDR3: TGTGCCAGCAGCTTAATCGTCGCGAACGACGAGCAGCACTTC.

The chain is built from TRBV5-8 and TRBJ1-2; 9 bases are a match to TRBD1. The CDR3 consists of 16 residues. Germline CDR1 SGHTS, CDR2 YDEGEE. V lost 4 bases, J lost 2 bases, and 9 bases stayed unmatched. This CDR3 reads CASSAGPGQGNYGYTF. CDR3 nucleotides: TGTGCCAGCAGCGCCGGGCCGGGACAGGGAAACTATGGCTACACCTTC.

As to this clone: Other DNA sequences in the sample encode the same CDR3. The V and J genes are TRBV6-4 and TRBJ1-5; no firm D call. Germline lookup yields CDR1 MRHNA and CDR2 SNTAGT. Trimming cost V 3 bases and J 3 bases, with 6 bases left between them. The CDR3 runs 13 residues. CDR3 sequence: CASSEGVNQPQHF. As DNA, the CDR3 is TGTGCCAGCAGTGAGGGCGTCAATCAGCCCCAGCATTTT.

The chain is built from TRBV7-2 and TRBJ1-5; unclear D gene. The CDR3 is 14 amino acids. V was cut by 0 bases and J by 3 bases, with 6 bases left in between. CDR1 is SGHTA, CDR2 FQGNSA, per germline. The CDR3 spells CASSLAHPNQPQHF. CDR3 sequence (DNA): TGTGCCAGCAGCTTAGCACATCCCAATCAGCCCCAGCATTTT.

For the CDR3, the DNA is TGTGCCAGCAGCTCTTTAAACACAGGGGGCCCTGCTGAAGCTTTCTTT. This encodes CASSSLNTGGPAEAFF. The chain joins TRBV11-2 to TRBJ1-1, with 9 bases matching TRBD1. Germline assignment: CDR1 SGHAT and CDR2 FQNNGV. The CDR3 spans 16 residues. V lost 4 bases, J lost 6 bases, and 12 bases stayed unmatched. Together with reference TRBV11-2 and TRBJ1-1, the CDR3 gives the full variable domain: EAGVAQSPRYKIIEKRQSVAFWCNPISGHATLYWYQQILGQGPKLLIQFQNNGVVDDSQLPKDRFSAERLKGVDSTLKIQPAKLEDSAVYLCASSSLNTGGPAEAFFGQGTRLTVV.

The CDR3 reads CASSWAGELFF. CDR3 bases: TGTGCCAGCAGCTGGGCCGGGGAGCTGTTTTTT. This rearrangement joins TRBV5-6 to TRBJ2-2; no firm D call. The CDR3 extends over 11 amino acids. Trimming took off 3 bases at V and 6 bases at J, with 3 bases between the two ends. Germline values: CDR1 SGHDT, CDR2 YYEEEE.

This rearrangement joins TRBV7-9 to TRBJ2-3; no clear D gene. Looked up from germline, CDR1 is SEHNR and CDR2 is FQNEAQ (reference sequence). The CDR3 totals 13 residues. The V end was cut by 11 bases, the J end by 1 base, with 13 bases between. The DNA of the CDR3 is TGTGCCGCCCAAGTGGGCGGCACAGATACGCAGTATTTT. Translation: CAAQVGGTDTQYF. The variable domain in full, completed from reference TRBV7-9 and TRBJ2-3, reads DTGVSQNPRHKITKRGQNVTFRCDPISEHNRLYWYRQTLGQGPEFLTYFQNEAQLEKSRLLSDRFSAERPKGSFSTLEIQRTEQGDSAMYLCAAQVGGTDTQYFGPGTRLTVL.

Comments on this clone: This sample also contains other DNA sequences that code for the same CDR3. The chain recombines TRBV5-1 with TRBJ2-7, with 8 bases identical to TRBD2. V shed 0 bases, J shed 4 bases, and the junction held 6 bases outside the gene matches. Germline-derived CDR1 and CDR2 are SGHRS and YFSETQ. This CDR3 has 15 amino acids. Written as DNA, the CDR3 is TGCGCCAGCAGCTTGGATGGGACTAGACCGTACGAGCAGTACTTC. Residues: CASSLDGTRPYEQYF.